These 9 T cell receptor beta chains were all obtained from the same sample, sequenced in a study of cytomegalovirus exposure and HLA in healthy donors. PCR employed 60 Vbeta and 13 Jbeta primers. Generated by immunoSEQ multiplex PCR, the TCRdb table keeps only in-frame clones and is missing some. The sample totals over 100,000 clones. Source material: PBMCs. Source of these receptors: a woman aged 40 to 49 in good health and CMV-seropositive.

The rearrangement uses TRBV30 and TRBJ2-1; D perhaps matches TRBD2 (6 bases). CDR1 GTSNPN and CDR2 SVGIG come from the germline V gene (reference sequence). This CDR3 comprises 11 residues. V lost 8 bases, J lost 7 bases, and 12 bases lay in between. CDR3 DNA: TGTGCCGGGGGGACTCTGAATGAGCAGTTCTTC. It translates to CAGGTLNEQFF.

The rearrangement uses TRBV7-3 and TRBJ2-1; 7 bases agree with TRBD1. Trimming took 1 base from V and 3 from J; bases not matched to a gene: 3. This CDR3 is built from 15 residues. Germline V gene data show CDR1 as SGHTA and CDR2 as FQGTGA. CDR3 bases: TGTGCCAGCAGCTTAAAAGGGGGCGTCTACAATGAGCAGTTCTTC. Its protein product is CASSLKGGVYNEQFF.

This chain connects TRBV28 to TRBJ2-1; TRBD1 matches at 9 bases. Germline CDR1 and CDR2: MDHEN and SYDVKM. The CDR3 covers 16 residues. J gave up 5 bases and V 4 bases, and 9 bases lay outside the gene matches. The CDR3 region has the DNA TGTGCCAGCAGTTCTCCGACAGGGGGGGAGAACAATGAGCAGTTCTTC. Protein product: CASSSPTGGENNEQFF.

The chain has TRBV9 and TRBJ2-2; 14 bases are a match to TRBD2. V lost 0 bases, J lost 6 bases, and 7 bases stayed unmatched. This CDR3 spans 18 amino acids. Per germline, CDR1 SGDLS and CDR2 YYNGEE. The chain's CDR3 is CASSVGAGLAGDSGELFF. DNA of the CDR3: TGTGCCAGCAGCGTAGGTGCGGGACTAGCGGGAGATTCCGGGGAGCTGTTTTTT.

The chain links TRBV18 to TRBJ2-1; TRBD2 aligns across 9 bases. Losses at the gene ends were 8 bases for V and 8 bases for J; bases not matched to a gene: 16. This CDR3 is 16 amino acids long. Germline lookup yields CDR1 KGHSH and CDR2 LQKENI. The CDR3 nucleotides read TGTGCCAGCGCCTTAAGGCGGGAGGGCCTCGGGTATGAGCAGTTCTTC. The encoded protein is CASALRREGLGYEQFF.

The chain uses TRBV7-8 and TRBJ2-5; 14 bases line up with TRBD2. The trim removed 5 bases at V and 3 bases at J, leaving 2 bases unmatched. Germline-derived CDR1 and CDR2 are SGHVS and FQNEAQ. The CDR3 sequence is 15 residues long. For the CDR3, the DNA is TGTGCCAGCAGCCCGGGACTAGCGGGAGAAGAGACCCAGTACTTC. It codes for CASSPGLAGEETQYF.

The chain couples TRBV28 to TRBJ1-5; D might be TRBD1 (5 bases). The V end was cut by 2 bases, the J end by 3 bases, with 8 bases between. This CDR3 region has 14 residues. Germline CDR1 is MDHEN and CDR2 is SYDVKM. CDR3 sequence: CASSLPGINQPQHF. The DNA for the CDR3 is TGTGCCAGCAGTTTACCAGGGATCAATCAGCCCCAGCATTTT.

A note on this clone: A junction end diverges from the germline sequence, so it may reflect a read error. The chain has TRBV2 and TRBJ2-5, with D tentatively TRBD2 (5 bases). Per the germline V gene, CDR1 is SNHLY and CDR2 is FYNNEI. This CDR3 spans 9 amino acids. Written as DNA, the CDR3 is TGTGCCAGCACCCCGGGGTGGAACTTC. Translated, it gives CASTPGWNF.

The chain recombines TRBV7-9 with TRBJ1-2, with D possibly being TRBD1 (5 bases). V was pared by 5 bases and J by 7 bases, with 11 bases between. CDR1 is SEHNR and CDR2 is FQNEAQ in the germline V gene (reference sequence). The CDR3 has 12 amino acids. CDR3 sequence: CASSQGGVGYTF. CDR3 nucleotide sequence: TGTGCCAGCAGCCAGGGCGGGGTTGGCTACACCTTC.